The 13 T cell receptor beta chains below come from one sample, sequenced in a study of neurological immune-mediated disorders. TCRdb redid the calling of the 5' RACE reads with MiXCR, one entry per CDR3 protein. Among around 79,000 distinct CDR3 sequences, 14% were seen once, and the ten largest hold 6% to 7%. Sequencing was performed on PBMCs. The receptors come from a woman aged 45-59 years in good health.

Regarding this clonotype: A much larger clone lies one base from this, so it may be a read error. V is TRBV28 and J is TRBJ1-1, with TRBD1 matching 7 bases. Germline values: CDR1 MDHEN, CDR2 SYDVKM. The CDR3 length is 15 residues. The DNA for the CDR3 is TGTGCCAGCAGTTCAGGGGGTAGCGACAACACTGTAGCTTTCTTT. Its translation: CASSSGGSDNTVAFF.

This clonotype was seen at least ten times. CDR3 DNA sequence: TGTGCCAGCAGTCCCGGACTAGCTGCAGATACGCAGTATTTT. Translated: CASSPGLAADTQYF. The chain has TRBV12-3 or TRBV12-4 and TRBJ2-3; 8 positions match TRBD2. The CDR3 consists of 14 residues. J was trimmed by 4 bases and V by 5 bases; bases with no gene match: 5.

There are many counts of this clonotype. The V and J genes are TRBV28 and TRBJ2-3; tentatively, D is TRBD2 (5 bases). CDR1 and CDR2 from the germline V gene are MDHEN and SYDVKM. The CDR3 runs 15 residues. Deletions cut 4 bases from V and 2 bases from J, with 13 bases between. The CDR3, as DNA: TGTGCCAGCAGTTCGCCAACTAGGATCACAGATACGCAGTATTTT. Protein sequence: CASSSPTRITDTQYF. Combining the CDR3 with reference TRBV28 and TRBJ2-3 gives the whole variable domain DVKVTQSSRYLVKRTGEKVFLECVQDMDHENMFWYRQDPGLGLRLIYFSYDVKMKEKGDIPEGYSVSREKKERFSLILESASTNQTSMYLCASSSPTRITDTQYFGPGTRLTVL.

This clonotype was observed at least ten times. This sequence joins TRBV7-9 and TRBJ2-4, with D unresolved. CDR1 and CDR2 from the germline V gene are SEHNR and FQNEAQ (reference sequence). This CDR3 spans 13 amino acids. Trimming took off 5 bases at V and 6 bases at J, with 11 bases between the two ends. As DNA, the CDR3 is TGTGCCAGCAGCCTATCCTATAGAAACATTCAGTACTTC. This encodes CASSLSYRNIQYF.

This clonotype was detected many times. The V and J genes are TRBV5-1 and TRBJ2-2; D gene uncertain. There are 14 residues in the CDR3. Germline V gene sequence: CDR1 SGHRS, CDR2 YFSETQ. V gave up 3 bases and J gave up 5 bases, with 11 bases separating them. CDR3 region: CASSSSGNTGELFF. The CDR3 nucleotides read TGCGCCAGCAGCTCTTCGGGCAATACCGGGGAGCTGTTTTTT.

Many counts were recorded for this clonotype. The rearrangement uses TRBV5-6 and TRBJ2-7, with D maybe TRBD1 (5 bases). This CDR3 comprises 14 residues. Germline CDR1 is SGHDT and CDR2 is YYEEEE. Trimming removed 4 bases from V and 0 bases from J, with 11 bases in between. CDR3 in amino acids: CASSPLQDSYEQYF. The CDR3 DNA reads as TGTGCCAGCAGCCCCTTACAGGACTCCTACGAGCAGTACTTC.

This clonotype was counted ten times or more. The CDR3 region has the DNA TGTGCCAGCAGCGCCCAAGTGGGGCGCAGGGCCAACTATGGCTACACCTTC. Amino acids: CASSAQVGRRANYGYTF. This chain joins TRBV9 and TRBJ1-2; a possible D gene is TRBD1 (5 bases). Trimming shortened V by 3 bases and J by 2 bases, and 20 bases separated the two germline ends. The germline V gene encodes CDR1 SGDLS and CDR2 YYNGEE. This CDR3 is 17 amino acids long.

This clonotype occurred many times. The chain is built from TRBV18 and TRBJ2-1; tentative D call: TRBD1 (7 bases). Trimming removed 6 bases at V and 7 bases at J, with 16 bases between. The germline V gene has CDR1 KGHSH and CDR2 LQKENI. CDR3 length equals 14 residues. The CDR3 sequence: CASSGGTALNEQFF. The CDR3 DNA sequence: TGTGCCAGCTCTGGGGGGACAGCTTTGAATGAGCAGTTCTTC.

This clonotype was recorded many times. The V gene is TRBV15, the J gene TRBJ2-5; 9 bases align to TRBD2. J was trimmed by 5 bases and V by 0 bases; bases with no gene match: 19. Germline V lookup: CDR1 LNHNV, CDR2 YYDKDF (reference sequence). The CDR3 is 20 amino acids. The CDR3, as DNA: TGTGCCACCAGCAGAGATTGGGGTAGCGGGGGTCCGGAATCGGGGGAGACCCAGTACTTC. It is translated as CATSRDWGSGGPESGETQYF.

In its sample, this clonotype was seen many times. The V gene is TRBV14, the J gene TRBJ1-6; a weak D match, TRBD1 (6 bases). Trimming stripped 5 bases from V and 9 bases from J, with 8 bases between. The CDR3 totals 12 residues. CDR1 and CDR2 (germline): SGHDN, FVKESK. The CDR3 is CASSTGFSPLHF. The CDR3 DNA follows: TGTGCCAGCAGCACAGGGTTTTCACCCCTCCACTTT. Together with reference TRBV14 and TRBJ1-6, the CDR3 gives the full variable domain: EAGVTQFPSHSVIEKGQTVTLRCDPISGHDNLYWYRRVMGKEIKFLLHFVKESKQDESGMPNNRFLAERTGGTYSTLKVQPAELEDSGVYFCASSTGFSPLHFGNGTRLTVT.

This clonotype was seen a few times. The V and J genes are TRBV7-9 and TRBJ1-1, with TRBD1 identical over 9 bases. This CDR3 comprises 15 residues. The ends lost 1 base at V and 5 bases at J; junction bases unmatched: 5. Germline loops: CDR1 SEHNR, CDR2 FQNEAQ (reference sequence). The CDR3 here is CASSLVIGQGTEAFF. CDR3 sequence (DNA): TGTGCCAGCAGCTTAGTAATCGGACAGGGGACTGAAGCTTTCTTT.

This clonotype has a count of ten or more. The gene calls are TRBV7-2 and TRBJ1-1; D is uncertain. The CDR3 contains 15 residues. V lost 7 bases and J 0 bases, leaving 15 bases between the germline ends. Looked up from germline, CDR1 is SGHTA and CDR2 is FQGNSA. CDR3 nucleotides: TGTGCCAGCACCCCAAGGCGGACGGTGAACACTGAAGCTTTCTTT. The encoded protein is CASTPRRTVNTEAFF.

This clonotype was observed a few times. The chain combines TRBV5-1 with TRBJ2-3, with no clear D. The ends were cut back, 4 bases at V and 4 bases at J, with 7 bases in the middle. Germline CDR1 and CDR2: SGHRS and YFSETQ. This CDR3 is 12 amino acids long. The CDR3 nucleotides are TGCGCCAGCAGCGTTTTAGCAGATACGCAGTATTTT. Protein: CASSVLADTQYF.